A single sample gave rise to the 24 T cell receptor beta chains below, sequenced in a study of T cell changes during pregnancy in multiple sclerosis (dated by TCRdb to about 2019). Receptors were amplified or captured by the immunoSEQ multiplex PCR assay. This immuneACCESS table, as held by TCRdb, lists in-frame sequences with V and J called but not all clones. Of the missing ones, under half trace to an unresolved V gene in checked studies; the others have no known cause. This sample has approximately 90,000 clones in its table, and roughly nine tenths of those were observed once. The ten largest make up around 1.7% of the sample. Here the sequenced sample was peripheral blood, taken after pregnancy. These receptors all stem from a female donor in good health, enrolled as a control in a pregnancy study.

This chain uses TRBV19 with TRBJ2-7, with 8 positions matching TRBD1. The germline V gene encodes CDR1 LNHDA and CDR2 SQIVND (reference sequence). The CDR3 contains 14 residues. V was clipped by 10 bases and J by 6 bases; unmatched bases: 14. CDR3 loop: CATTRDRTSLEQYF. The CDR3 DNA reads TGTGCCACTACCCGGGACAGGACCTCTCTCGAGCAGTACTTC.

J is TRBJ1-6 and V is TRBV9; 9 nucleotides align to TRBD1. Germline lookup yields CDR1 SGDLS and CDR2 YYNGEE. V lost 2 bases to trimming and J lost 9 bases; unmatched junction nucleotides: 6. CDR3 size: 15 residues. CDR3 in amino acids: CASSVGGQGVSPLHF. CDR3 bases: TGTGCCAGCAGCGTGGGGGGACAGGGAGTTTCACCCCTCCACTTT.

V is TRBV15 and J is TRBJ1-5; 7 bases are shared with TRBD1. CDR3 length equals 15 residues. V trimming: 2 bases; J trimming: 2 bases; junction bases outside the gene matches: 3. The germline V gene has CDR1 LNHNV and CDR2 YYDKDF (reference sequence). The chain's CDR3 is CATSRSGGGNQPQHF. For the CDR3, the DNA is TGTGCCACCAGCAGATCAGGGGGAGGCAATCAGCCCCAGCATTTT.

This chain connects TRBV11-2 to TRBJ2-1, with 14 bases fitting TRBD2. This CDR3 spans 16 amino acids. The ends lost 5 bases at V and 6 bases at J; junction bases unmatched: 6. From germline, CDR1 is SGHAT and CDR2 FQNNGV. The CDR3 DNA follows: TGTGCCAGCAGCCCGAGACTAGCGGGGGGGGGCAATGAGCAGTTCTTC. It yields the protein CASSPRLAGGGNEQFF.

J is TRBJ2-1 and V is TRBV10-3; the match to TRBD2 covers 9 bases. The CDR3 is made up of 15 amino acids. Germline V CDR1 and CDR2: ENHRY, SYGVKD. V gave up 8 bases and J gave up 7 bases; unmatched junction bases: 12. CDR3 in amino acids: CAIGGSGGTLNEQFF. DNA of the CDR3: TGTGCCATCGGAGGGAGCGGGGGGACCTTAAATGAGCAGTTCTTC.

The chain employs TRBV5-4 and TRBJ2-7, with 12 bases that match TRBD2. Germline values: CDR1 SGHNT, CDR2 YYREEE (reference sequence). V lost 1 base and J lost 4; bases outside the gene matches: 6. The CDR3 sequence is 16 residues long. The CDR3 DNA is TGTGCCAGCAGCTTGCCTAGCGGGGGGGCGATTTACGAGCAGTACTTC. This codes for CASSLPSGGAIYEQYF.

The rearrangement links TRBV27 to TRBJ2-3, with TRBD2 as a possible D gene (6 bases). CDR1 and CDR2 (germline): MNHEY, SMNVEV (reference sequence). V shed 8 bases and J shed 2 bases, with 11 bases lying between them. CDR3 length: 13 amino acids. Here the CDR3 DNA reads TGTGCCAGCGCGGACTACACCACAGATACGCAGTATTTT. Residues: CASADYTTDTQYF.

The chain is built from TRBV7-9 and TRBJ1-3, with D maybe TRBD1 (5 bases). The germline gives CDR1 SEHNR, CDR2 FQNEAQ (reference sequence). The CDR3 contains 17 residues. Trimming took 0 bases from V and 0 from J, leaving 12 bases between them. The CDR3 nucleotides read TGTGCCAGCAGCTTAGCTTACCCCACAGGCTCTGGAAACACCATATATTTT. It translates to CASSLAYPTGSGNTIYF. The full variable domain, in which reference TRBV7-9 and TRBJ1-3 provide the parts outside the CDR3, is DTGVSQNPRHKITKRGQNVTFRCDPISEHNRLYWYRQTLGQGPEFLTYFQNEAQLEKSRLLSDRFSAERPKGSFSTLEIQRTEQGDSAMYLCASSLAYPTGSGNTIYFGEGSWLTVV.

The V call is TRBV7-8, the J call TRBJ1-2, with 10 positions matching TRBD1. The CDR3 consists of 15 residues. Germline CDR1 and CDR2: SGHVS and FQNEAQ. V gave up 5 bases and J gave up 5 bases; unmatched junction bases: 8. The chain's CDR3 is CASSPTRDRGYGYTF. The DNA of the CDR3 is TGTGCCAGCAGCCCGACTAGGGACAGGGGATATGGCTACACCTTC.

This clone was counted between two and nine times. The CDR3 sequence is CAISRTGTSYEQYF. CDR3 sequence (DNA): TGTGCCATCAGTAGGACAGGGACCTCCTACGAGCAGTACTTC. The rearrangement joins TRBV10-3 to TRBJ2-7; 8 nucleotides match TRBD1. The CDR3 sequence is 14 residues long. With 5 bases clipped from V and 0 bases from J, the junction kept 3 bases outside the gene matches. Germline CDR1 reads ENHRY; CDR2 reads SYGVKD.

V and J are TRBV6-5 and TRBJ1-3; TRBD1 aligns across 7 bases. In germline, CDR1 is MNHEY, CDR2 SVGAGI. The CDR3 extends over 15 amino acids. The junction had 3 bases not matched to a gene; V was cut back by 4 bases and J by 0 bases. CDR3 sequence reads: CASSFRDSSGNTIYF. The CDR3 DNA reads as TGTGCCAGCAGTTTCCGGGACAGCTCTGGAAACACCATATATTTT.

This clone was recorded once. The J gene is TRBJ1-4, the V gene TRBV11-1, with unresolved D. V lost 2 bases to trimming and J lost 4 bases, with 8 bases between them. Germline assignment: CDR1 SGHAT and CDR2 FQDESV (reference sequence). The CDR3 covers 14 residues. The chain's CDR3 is CASSLWQNNEKLFF. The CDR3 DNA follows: TGTGCCAGCAGCTTATGGCAGAATAATGAAAAACTGTTTTTT.

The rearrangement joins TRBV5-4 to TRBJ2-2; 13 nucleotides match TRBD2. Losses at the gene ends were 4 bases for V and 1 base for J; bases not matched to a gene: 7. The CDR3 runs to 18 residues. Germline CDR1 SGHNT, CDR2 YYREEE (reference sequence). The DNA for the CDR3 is TGTGCCAGCAGCCCGGGACTAGCGGGGCGACTGAACACCGGGGAGCTGTTTTTT. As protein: CASSPGLAGRLNTGELFF.

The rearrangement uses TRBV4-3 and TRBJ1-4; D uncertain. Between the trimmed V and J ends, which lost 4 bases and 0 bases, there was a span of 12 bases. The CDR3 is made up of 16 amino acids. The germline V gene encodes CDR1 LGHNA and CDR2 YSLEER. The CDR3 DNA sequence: TGCGCCAGCAGCCGGCGGGTCTATACAACTAATGAAAAACTGTTTTTT. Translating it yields CASSRRVYTTNEKLFF.

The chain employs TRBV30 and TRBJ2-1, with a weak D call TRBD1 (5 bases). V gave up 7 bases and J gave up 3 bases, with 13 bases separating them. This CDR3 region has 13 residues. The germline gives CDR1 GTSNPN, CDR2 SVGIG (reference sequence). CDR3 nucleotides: TGTGCCTCCTCCTCCGACAGCTACAATGAGCAGTTCTTC. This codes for CASSSDSYNEQFF.

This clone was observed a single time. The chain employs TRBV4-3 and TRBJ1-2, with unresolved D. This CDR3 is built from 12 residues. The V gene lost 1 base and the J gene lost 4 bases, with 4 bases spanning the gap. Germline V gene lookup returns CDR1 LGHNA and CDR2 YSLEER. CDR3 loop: CASSQASYGYTF. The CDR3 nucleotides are TGCGCCAGCAGCCAAGCTAGCTATGGCTACACCTTC.

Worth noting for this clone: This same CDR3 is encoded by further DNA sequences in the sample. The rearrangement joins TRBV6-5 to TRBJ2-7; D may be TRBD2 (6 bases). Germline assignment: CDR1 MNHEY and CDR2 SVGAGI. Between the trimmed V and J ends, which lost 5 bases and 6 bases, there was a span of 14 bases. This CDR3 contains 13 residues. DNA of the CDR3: TGTGCCAGCAGTCCGGGACTCTATTCCGAGCAGTACTTC. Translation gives CASSPGLYSEQYF.

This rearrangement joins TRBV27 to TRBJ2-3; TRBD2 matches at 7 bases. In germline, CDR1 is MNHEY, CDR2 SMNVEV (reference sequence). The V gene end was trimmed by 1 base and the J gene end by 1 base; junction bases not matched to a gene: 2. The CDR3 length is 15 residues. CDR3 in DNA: TGTGCCAGCAGTTTATTCCGGGGGGGCACAGATACGCAGTATTTT. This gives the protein CASSLFRGGTDTQYF.

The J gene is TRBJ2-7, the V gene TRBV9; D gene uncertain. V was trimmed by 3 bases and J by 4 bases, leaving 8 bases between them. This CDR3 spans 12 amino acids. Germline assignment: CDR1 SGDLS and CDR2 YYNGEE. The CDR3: CASSDQDYEQYF. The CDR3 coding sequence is TGTGCCAGCAGCGACCAGGATTACGAGCAGTACTTC.

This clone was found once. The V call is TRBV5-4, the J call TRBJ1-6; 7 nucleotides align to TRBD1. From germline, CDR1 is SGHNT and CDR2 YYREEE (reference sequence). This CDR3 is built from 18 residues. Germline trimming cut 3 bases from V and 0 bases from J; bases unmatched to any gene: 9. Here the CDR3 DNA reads TGTGCCAGCAGCTCGGTCCACCGGGACAGCTCCTATAATTCACCCCTCCACTTT. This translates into CASSSVHRDSSYNSPLHF.

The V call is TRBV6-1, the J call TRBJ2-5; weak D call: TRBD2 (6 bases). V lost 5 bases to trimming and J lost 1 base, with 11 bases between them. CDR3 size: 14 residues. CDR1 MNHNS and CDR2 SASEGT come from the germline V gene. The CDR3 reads CASSSMGGQETQYF. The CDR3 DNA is TGTGCCAGCAGTTCGATGGGGGGCCAAGAGACCCAGTACTTC.

The CDR3 region is CASSIGRTSGAYTGELFF. CDR3 nucleotides: TGTGCCAGTAGTATTGGGCGGACTAGCGGGGCCTACACCGGGGAGCTGTTTTTT. The V gene is TRBV19, the J gene TRBJ2-2, with TRBD2 matching over 12 bases. The CDR3 length is 18 residues. V gave up 3 bases and J gave up 3 bases; unmatched junction bases: 8. CDR1 is LNHDA and CDR2 is SQIVND in the germline V gene (reference sequence). The full variable domain, rest sourced from reference TRBV19 and TRBJ2-2, is DGGITQSPKYLFRKEGQNVTLSCEQNLNHDAMYWYRQDPGQGLRLIYYSQIVNDFQKGDIAEGYSVSREKKESFPLTVTSAQKNPTAFYLCASSIGRTSGAYTGELFFGEGSRLTVL.

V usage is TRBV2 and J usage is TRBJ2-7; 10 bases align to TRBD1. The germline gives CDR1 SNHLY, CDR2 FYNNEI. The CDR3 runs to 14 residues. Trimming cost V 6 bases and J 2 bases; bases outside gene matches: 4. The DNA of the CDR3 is TGTGCCAGCAGGCCAGACAGGGGGCCCTACGAGCAGTACTTC. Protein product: CASRPDRGPYEQYF.

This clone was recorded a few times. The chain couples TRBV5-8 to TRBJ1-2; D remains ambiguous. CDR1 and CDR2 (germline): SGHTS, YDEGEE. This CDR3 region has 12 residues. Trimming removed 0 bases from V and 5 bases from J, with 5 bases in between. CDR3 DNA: TGTGCCAGCAGCTTGGACAAGTATGGCTACACCTTC. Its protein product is CASSLDKYGYTF.